The T cell receptor (beta chain) described here comes from a study of OX40 agonist ivuxolimab in advanced cancers. General study results and limits: Dose levels from 0.1 to 3.0 mg/kg saw CD4+ and CD8+ blood T cells expand clonally by week 6. Expanded clones were, on average, more numerous in CD8+ T cells than in CD4+.

The data were produced by immunoSEQ multiplex PCR, yet TCRdb's version contains in-frame clones alone and is incomplete. This table holds 65,000 to 80,000 clones, over 85% found once. The CDR3 totals 14 residues. Looked up from germline, CDR1 is SGHVS and CDR2 is FNYEAQ. V was pared by 3 bases and J by 1 base, with 7 bases between. With respect to this clone: Its target is unknown.

The specimen was CD4+ or CD8+ T cells sorted from blood, collected in a trial of the OX40 agonist ivuxolimab. This TCR came from an adult with an advanced solid tumor such as melanoma, head and neck, liver or kidney cancer. V and J are TRBV7-6 and TRBJ2-1, with D possibly matching TRBD2 (6 bases). The CDR3 DNA reads as TGTGCCAGCAGCTTTCGGGAGTCCTACAATGAGCAGTTCTTC. Translating it yields CASSFRESYNEQFF.